This T cell receptor beta chain was recovered during a study of T cell changes during pregnancy in multiple sclerosis. Using immunoSEQ multiplex PCR, the repertoire was profiled, and TCRdb retains in-frame clones only, with some absent. The data hold about 92,000 clones, with approximately 95% observed a single time. The CDR3 is 18 amino acids. The germline CDR1 and CDR2 sequences are SGDLS and YYNGEE. V was clipped by 3 bases and J by 6 bases; unmatched bases: 17. This clonotype originated in a female donor with multiple sclerosis, enrolled in a pregnancy study. The V and J genes are TRBV9 and TRBJ2-1; TRBD2 matches 8 bases. Source: peripheral blood, taken in the first trimester of pregnancy. The CDR3 coding sequence is TGTGCCAGCAGCGCCAATCCATCCGGGACTAGAGCCCCCAATGAGCAGTTCTTC. Protein sequence: CASSANPSGTRAPNEQFF.